This T cell receptor beta chain was captured by sequencing in a study of blood T cell repertoires in COVID-19. Sequenced by immunoSEQ multiplex PCR; TCRdb stores in-frame clones only, minus some. The sample comprises approximately 270,000 clones, 80% to 90% of which are singletons, and about 1.7% rests with the top ten. Germline lookup yields CDR1 SQVTM and CDR2 ANQGSEA. This CDR3 contains 13 residues. Trimming stripped 4 bases from V and 1 base from J, with 11 bases between. Sequencing was carried out using PBMCs or T cells enriched from blood (not recorded which). V usage is TRBV29-1 and J usage is TRBJ2-7, with a possible D match to TRBD2 (6 bases). The clonotype was recovered from a man aged 35 to 55 who had recovered from COVID-19. The CDR3 DNA is TGCAGCGTTGCCGGGGGACCATCCTACGAGCAGTACTTC. This gives the protein CSVAGGPSYEQYF.